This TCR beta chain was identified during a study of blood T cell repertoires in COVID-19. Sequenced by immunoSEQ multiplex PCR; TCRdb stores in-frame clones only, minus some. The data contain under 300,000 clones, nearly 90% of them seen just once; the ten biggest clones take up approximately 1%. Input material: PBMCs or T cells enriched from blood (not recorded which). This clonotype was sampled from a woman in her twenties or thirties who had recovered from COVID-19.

The CDR3 loop is CASSQDVRLGIRVLNNEKLFF. The CDR3, as DNA: TGCGCCAGCAGCCAAGATGTCCGGCTCGGCATCCGGGTTCTTAATAATGAAAAACTGTTTTTT. The chain is built from TRBV4-3 and TRBJ1-4; D unresolved. This CDR3 contains 21 residues. V lost 0 bases to trimming and J lost 4 bases, with 27 bases between them. Germline loops: CDR1 LGHNA, CDR2 YSLEER.